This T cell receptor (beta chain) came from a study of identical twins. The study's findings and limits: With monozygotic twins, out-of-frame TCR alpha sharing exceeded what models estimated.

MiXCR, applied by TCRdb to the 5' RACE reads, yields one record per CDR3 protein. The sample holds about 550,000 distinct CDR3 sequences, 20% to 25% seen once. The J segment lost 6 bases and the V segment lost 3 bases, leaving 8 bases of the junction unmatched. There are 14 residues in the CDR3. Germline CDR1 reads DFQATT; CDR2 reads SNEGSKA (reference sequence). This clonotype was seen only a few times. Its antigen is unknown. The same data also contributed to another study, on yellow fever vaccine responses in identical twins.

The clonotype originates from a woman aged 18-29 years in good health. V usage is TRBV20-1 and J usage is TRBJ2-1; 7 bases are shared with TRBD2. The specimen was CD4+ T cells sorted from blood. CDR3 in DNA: TGCAGTGCTAGTCGCCCAGCGGGGATCAATGAGCAGTTCTTC. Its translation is CSASRPAGINEQFF.